This T cell receptor beta chain was obtained from a study of tumor-infiltrating lymphocytes in primary liver carcinoma. With 2 bases removed from V and 1 base from J, the gap between germline ends came to 20 bases. This CDR3 contains 18 residues. Germline V CDR1 and CDR2: MGHRA, YSYEKL. The researchers produced TCR beta cDNA from roughly 500 ng total RNA with a constant-region primer. Employing slightly modified ARM-PCR, three nested multiplex PCR rounds were run, and these gave rise to the TCR beta libraries. Two initial PCR rounds of around 10 cycles each paired TRBV1-TRBV30 forward primers with a C-beta reverse primer. A single record per CDR3 protein comes from TCRdb applying MiXCR to the multiplex PCR reads. This table has about 210,000 distinct CDR3 sequences, approximately 86% appearing once. Taking about 20-31 mg of unsorted bulk tissue, the authors co-extracted RNA and DNA. Resecting the tumor surgically was how the patients' primary liver carcinoma was treated.

Study conclusions and caveats: Only around 7-25% of top clones occurred in all five tumor regions. Whereas tumor region pairs overlapped more, tumor-adjacent and tumor-blood pairs overlapped less.

Points on this clonotype: What it binds is unknown.

This receptor was identified in a man aged 40-50 years with primary liver carcinoma and hepatitis B virus infection. The sequencing input was tumor tissue from primary liver carcinoma. The chain carries TRBV4-1 and TRBJ2-5; D not resolved. In nucleotides, the CDR3 is TGCGCCAGCAGCCAAACGCAACATGGGTCGAGGTCCCAAGAGACCCAGTACTTC. It specifies CASSQTQHGSRSQETQYF.